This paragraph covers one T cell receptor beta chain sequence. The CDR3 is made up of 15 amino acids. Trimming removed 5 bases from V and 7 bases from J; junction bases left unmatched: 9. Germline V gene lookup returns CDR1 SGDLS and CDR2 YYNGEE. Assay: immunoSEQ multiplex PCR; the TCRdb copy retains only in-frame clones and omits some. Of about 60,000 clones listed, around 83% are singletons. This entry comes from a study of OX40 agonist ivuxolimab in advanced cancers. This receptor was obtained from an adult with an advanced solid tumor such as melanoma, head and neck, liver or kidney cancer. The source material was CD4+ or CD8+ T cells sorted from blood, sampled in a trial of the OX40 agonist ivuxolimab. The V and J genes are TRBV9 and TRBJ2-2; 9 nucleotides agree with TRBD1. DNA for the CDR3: TGTGCCAGCAGAACAACGGGACAGGGAGTCGGGGAGCTGTTTTTT. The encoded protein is CASRTTGQGVGELFF.